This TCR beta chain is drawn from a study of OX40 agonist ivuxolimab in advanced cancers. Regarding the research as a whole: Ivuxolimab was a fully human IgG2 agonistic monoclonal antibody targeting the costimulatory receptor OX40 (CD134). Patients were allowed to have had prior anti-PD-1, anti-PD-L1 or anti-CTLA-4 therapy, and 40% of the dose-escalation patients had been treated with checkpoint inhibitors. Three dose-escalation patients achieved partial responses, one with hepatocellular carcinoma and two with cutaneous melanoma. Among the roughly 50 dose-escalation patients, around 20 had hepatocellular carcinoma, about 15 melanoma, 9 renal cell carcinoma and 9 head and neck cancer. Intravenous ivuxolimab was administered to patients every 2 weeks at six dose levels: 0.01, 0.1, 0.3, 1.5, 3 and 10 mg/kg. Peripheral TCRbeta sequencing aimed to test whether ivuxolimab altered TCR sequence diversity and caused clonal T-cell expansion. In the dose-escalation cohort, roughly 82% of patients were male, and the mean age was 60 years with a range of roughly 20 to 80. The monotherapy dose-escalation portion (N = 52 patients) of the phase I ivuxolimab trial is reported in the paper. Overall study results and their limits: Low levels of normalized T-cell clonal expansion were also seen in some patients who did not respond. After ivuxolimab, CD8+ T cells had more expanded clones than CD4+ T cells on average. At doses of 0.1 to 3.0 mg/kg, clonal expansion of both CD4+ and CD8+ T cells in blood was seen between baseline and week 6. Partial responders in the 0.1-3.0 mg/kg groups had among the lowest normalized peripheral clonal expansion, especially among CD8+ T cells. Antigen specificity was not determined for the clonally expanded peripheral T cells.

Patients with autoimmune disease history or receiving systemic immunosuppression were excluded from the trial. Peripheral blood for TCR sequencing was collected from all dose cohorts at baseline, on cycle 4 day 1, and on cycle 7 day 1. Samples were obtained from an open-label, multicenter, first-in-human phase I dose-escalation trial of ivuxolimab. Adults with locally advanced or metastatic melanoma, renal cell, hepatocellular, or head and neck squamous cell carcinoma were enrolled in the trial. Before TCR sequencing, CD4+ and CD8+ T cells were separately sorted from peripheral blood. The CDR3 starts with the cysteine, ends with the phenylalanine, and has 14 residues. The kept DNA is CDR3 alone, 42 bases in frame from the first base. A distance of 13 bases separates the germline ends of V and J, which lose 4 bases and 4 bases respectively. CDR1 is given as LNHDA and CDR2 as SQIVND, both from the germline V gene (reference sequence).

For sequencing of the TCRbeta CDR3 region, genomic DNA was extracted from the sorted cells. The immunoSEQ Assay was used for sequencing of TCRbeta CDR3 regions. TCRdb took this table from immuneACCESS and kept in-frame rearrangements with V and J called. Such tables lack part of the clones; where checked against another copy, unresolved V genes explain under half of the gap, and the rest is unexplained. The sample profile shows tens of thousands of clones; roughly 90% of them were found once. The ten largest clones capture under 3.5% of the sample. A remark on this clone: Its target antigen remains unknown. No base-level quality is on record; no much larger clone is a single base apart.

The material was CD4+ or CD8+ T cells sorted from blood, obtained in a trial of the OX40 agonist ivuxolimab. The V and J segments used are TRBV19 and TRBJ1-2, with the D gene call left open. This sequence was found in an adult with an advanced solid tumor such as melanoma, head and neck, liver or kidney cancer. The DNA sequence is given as TGTGCCAGTAGTACCCCTGGCGAATTCTATGGCTACACCTTC. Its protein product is CASSTPGEFYGYTF.